Shown below are 7 T cell receptor beta chains from a single sample sequenced in a study of technical replicates of blood from several donors. The method was immunoSEQ multiplex PCR; TCRdb's version includes in-frame clones alone and lacks a portion of them. The sample holds tens of thousands of clones; 80% to 95% are singletons and the top ten take 0.41%. Sequenced material: T cells isolated from PBMCs. The receptor set was obtained from a human donor in good health.

The chain joins TRBV25-1 to TRBJ2-5; D possibly corresponds to TRBD1 (7 bases). This CDR3 is built from 14 residues. The V end was cut by 6 bases, the J end by 2 bases, with 13 bases between. Germline CDR1 is MGHDK and CDR2 is SYGVNS. The CDR3 sequence is CASSLQGGQETQYF. DNA of the CDR3: TGTGCCAGCAGCCTCCAGGGGGGACAAGAGACCCAGTACTTC.

The V call is TRBV4-2, the J call TRBJ1-2; a possible D gene is TRBD1 (5 bases). The CDR3 is 16 amino acids. The V gene lost 1 base and the J gene lost 4 bases, with 16 bases spanning the gap. CDR1 and CDR2 from the germline V gene are LGHNA and YNFKEQ. The CDR3 loop reads CASSQGLGGDRYGYTF. The CDR3 DNA reads as TGTGCCAGCAGCCAAGGGTTGGGGGGGGACCGCTATGGCTACACCTTC.

The genes are TRBV6-6 and TRBJ2-3; 15 nucleotides align to TRBD2. This CDR3 spans 15 amino acids. CDR1 is MNHNY and CDR2 is SVGAGI in the germline V gene (reference sequence). The V and J ends lost 5 bases and 7 bases, in that order; junction bases with no gene match: 4. CDR3 in DNA: TGTGCCAGCAGTCAAGGACTAGCGGGGGGGAATACGCAGTATTTT. This encodes CASSQGLAGGNTQYF.

This sequence joins TRBV5-6 and TRBJ2-7; D possibly corresponds to TRBD1 (5 bases). Deletions cut 0 bases from V and 0 bases from J, with 13 bases between. CDR3 length: 16 amino acids. CDR1 SGHDT and CDR2 YYEEEE come from the germline V gene. The chain's CDR3 is CASSLEDRISSYEQYF. The CDR3 DNA reads TGTGCCAGCAGCTTGGAAGACAGAATTAGCTCCTACGAGCAGTACTTC. The complete variable domain, with remaining parts taken from reference TRBV5-6 and TRBJ2-7, reads DAGVTQSPTHLIKTRGQQVTLRCSPKSGHDTVSWYQQALGQGPQFIFQYYEEEERQRGNFPDRFSGHQFPNYSSELNVNALLLGDSALYLCASSLEDRISSYEQYFGPGTRLTVT.

This clone occurred once. This chain links TRBV19 with TRBJ2-1, with D hard to call. V lost 3 bases to trimming and J lost 0 bases, with 12 bases between them. The CDR3 loop spans 16 amino acids. Germline CDR1 is LNHDA and CDR2 is SQIVND (reference sequence). DNA of the CDR3: TGTGCCAGTAGTATTTGGCTCCGAAGCTCCTACAATGAGCAGTTCTTC. Amino acids: CASSIWLRSSYNEQFF.

V and J are TRBV5-6 and TRBJ2-3; D is perhaps TRBD2 (6 bases). The V end lost 4 bases, the J end lost 6 bases, and 15 bases lay between the germline ends. CDR1 is SGHDT, CDR2 YYEEEE, per germline. CDR3 length: 14 amino acids. This chain's CDR3 is CASSGAGTRDTQYF. The CDR3 DNA follows: TGTGCCAGCAGCGGGGCCGGGACTCGCGATACGCAGTATTTT.

V is TRBV2 and J is TRBJ1-1; maybe TRBD1 (5 bases). Germline V CDR1 and CDR2: SNHLY, FYNNEI. V was cut by 8 bases and J by 3 bases, with 10 bases left in between. There are 12 residues in the CDR3. CDR3 sequence reads: CASRDFHTEAFF. CDR3 sequence (DNA): TGTGCCAGCCGGGACTTCCACACTGAAGCTTTCTTT.